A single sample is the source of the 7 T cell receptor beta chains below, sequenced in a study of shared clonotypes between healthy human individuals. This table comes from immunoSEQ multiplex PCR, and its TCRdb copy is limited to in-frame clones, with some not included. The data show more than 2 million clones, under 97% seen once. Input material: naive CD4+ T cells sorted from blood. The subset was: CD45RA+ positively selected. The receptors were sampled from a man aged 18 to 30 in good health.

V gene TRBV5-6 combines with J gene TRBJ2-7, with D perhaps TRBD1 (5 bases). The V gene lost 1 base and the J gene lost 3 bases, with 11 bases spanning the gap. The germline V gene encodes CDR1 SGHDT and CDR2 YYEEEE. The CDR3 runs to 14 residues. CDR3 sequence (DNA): TGTGCCAGCAGCTTGATTGGCAGGGACTACGAGCAGTACTTC. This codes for CASSLIGRDYEQYF.

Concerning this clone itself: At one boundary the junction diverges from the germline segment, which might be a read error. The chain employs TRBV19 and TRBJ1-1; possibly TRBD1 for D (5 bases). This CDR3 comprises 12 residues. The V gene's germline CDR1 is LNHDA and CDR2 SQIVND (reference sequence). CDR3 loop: CASTIGEWKAFF. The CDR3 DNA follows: TGTGCCAGTACTATAGGGGAGTGGAAAGCTTTCTTT.

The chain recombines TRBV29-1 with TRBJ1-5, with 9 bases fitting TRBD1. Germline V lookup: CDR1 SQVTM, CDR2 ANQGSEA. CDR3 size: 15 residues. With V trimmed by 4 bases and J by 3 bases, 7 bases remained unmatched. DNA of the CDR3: TGCAGCGTTGGTGCCAGGACAGGGGACAATCAGCCCCAGCATTTT. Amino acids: CSVGARTGDNQPQHF.

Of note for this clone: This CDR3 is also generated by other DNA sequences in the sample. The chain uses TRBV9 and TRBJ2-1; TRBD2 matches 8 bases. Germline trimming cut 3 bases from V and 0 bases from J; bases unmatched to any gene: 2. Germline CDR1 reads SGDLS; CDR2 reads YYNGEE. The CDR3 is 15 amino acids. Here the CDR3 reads CASSAGGSSYNEQFF. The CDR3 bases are TGTGCCAGCAGCGCGGGGGGGTCCTCCTACAATGAGCAGTTCTTC.

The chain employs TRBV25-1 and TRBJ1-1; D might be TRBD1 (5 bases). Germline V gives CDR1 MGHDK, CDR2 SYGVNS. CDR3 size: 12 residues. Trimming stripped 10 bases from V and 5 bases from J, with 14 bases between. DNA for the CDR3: TGTGCCACGAGGGGTTCCCAAACTGAAGCTTTCTTT. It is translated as CATRGSQTEAFF.

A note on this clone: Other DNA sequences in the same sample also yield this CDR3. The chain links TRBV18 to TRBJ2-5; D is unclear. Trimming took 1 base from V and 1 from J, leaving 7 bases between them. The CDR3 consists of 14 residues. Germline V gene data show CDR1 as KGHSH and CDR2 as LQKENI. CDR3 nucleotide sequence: TGTGCCAGCTCACCACGAACGGGCCAAGAGACCCAGTACTTC. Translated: CASSPRTGQETQYF.

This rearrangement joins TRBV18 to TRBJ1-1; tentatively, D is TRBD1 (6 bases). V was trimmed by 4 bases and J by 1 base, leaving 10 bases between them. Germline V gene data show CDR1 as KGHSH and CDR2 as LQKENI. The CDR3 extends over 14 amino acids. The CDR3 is CASSLDSKNTEAFF. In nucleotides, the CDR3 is TGTGCCAGCTCACTGGACAGTAAGAACACTGAAGCTTTCTTT.